A single sample gave rise to the 23 T cell receptor beta chains below, sequenced in a study of shared T cell receptors in the human thymus. TCRdb's table, derived via immunoSEQ multiplex PCR, lists solely in-frame clones and lacks some. The table includes about 710,000 clones, approximately 87% detected once. These same data were also listed under a study on human thymus T cells.

Source material: thymocytes. These receptors all stem from a boy under two years old with a congenital heart defect.

CDR3 sequence reads: CASLTLPGDLNTEAFF. The CDR3 bases are TGCGCCAGCCTTACCCTTCCAGGGGACCTGAACACTGAAGCTTTCTTT. This chain links TRBV23-1 with TRBJ1-1, with a weak D call TRBD1 (6 bases). TRBV23-1 is reported as an ORF; its role is uncertain. The CDR3 extends over 16 amino acids. Deletions cut 8 bases from V and 0 bases from J, with 19 bases between.

This sequence joins TRBV4-3 and TRBJ2-5, with D maybe TRBD2 (6 bases). Germline V gene data show CDR1 as LGHNA and CDR2 as YSLEER. V was shortened by 0 bases and J by 7 bases, with 18 bases between the two germline ends. The CDR3 totals 16 residues. The CDR3 DNA reads as TGCGCCAGCAGCCAAGAGTCGGCAGGGCTGGGGGGGACCCAGTACTTC. This gives the protein CASSQESAGLGGTQYF.

The chain is built from TRBV30 and TRBJ2-1; tentative D call: TRBD2 (6 bases). V was cut by 4 bases and J by 1 base, with 20 bases left in between. This CDR3 has 17 amino acids. Germline values: CDR1 GTSNPN, CDR2 SVGIG (reference sequence). In nucleotides, the CDR3 is TGTGCCTGGACAGCCTCGGCTAGCGAGTGGTCCTACAATGAGCAGTTCTTC. Translated: CAWTASASEWSYNEQFF.

The gene calls are TRBV5-6 and TRBJ2-2, with 7 bases aligning to TRBD2. The CDR3 covers 17 residues. Germline assignment: CDR1 SGHDT and CDR2 YYEEEE. With V trimmed by 0 bases and J by 0 bases, 5 bases remained unmatched. The CDR3 is CASSLGASGANTGELFF. The CDR3 coding sequence is TGTGCCAGCAGCTTGGGGGCTAGCGGCGCGAACACCGGGGAGCTGTTTTTT.

The chain uses TRBV29-1 and TRBJ2-5, with D tentatively TRBD2 (6 bases). There are 14 residues in the CDR3. Trimming shortened V by 7 bases and J by 2 bases, and 17 bases separated the two germline ends. Germline V gives CDR1 SQVTM, CDR2 ANQGSEA. CDR3 in DNA: TGCAGCGGGGGGGAAATCGGGCTTCAAGAGACCCAGTACTTC. Its protein is CSGGEIGLQETQYF.

Comments on this clone: This sample also contains other DNA sequences that code for the same CDR3. The chain carries TRBV5-6 and TRBJ1-2, with 9 bases identical to TRBD1. The CDR3 covers 13 residues. Germline values: CDR1 SGHDT, CDR2 YYEEEE. V gave up 1 base and J gave up 8 bases; unmatched junction bases: 3. The DNA of the CDR3 is TGTGCCAGCAGCTTGAGGACAGGGGCAGGCTACACCTTC. It is translated as CASSLRTGAGYTF. Drawing the rest from reference TRBV5-6 and TRBJ1-2, the complete variable domain is DAGVTQSPTHLIKTRGQQVTLRCSPKSGHDTVSWYQQALGQGPQFIFQYYEEEERQRGNFPDRFSGHQFPNYSSELNVNALLLGDSALYLCASSLRTGAGYTFGSGTRLTVV.

This chain links TRBV19 with TRBJ1-2, with D uncertain. Trimming cost V 5 bases and J 5 bases, with 12 bases left between them. This CDR3 region has 13 residues. CDR1 and CDR2 (germline): LNHDA, SQIVND (reference sequence). This chain's CDR3 is CASSPPRSYGYTF. CDR3 DNA: TGTGCCAGTAGTCCCCCGAGATCATATGGCTACACCTTC. The whole variable domain, remainder taken from reference TRBV19 and TRBJ1-2, is DGGITQSPKYLFRKEGQNVTLSCEQNLNHDAMYWYRQDPGQGLRLIYYSQIVNDFQKGDIAEGYSVSREKKESFPLTVTSAQKNPTAFYLCASSPPRSYGYTFGSGTRLTVV.

The gene calls are TRBV5-6 and TRBJ1-3, with TRBD1 matching 7 bases. The junction had 8 bases not matched to a gene; V was cut back by 7 bases and J by 1 base. The CDR3 has 15 residues. CDR1 SGHDT and CDR2 YYEEEE come from the germline V gene. The CDR3 DNA follows: TGTGCCAGCCCGGACAGGCACGTATCTGGAAACACCATATATTTT. It translates to CASPDRHVSGNTIYF.

The gene calls are TRBV5-1 and TRBJ2-5; D is perhaps TRBD2 (7 bases). Between the trimmed V and J ends, which lost 3 bases and 4 bases, there was a span of 13 bases. Germline loops: CDR1 SGHRS, CDR2 YFSETQ. This CDR3 is built from 14 residues. CDR3 nucleotide sequence: TGCGCCAGCAGCTCCGCCGGGGGGCCAGAGACCCAGTACTTC. Encoded protein: CASSSAGGPETQYF.

V gene TRBV2 combines with J gene TRBJ1-1; no reliable D call. Germline assignment: CDR1 SNHLY and CDR2 FYNNEI. V gave up 8 bases and J gave up 3 bases, with 25 bases separating them. This CDR3 is built from 17 residues. The CDR3 protein is CASPVSTSLLLDTEAFF. Written as DNA, the CDR3 is TGTGCCAGCCCCGTTTCGACATCACTCCTTCTGGACACTGAAGCTTTCTTT.

This clone was recorded once. The J gene is TRBJ1-1, the V gene TRBV4-3, with a weak D call TRBD1 (5 bases). The CDR3 sequence is 17 residues long. CDR1 is LGHNA, CDR2 YSLEER, per germline. Trimming stripped 0 bases from V and 3 bases from J, with 17 bases between. DNA of the CDR3: TGCGCCAGCAGCCAAGATTGCGGGGGAGGGTTGGACACTGAAGCTTTCTTT. As protein: CASSQDCGGGLDTEAFF.

In its sample, this clone was seen a few times. The rearrangement links TRBV11-2 to TRBJ1-1; D possibly corresponds to TRBD1 (6 bases). The V gene's germline CDR1 is SGHAT and CDR2 FQNNGV. The CDR3 is made up of 14 amino acids. Deletions cut 4 bases from V and 2 bases from J, with 11 bases between. The CDR3 region has the DNA TGTGCCAGCAGCTACTGGACAGAAAACACTGAAGCTTTCTTT. Translation gives CASSYWTENTEAFF.

V is TRBV29-1 and J is TRBJ2-3; the match to TRBD2 covers 10 bases. The CDR3 runs 17 residues. With 0 bases clipped from V and 2 bases from J, the junction kept 8 bases outside the gene matches. The germline CDR1 and CDR2 sequences are SQVTM and ANQGSEA. The CDR3 DNA sequence: TGCAGCGTTGAAGATAGGAGCGGGAGGGGCGTCACAGATACGCAGTATTTT. Amino acids: CSVEDRSGRGVTDTQYF.

This clone appeared a single time. The rearrangement uses TRBV7-9 and TRBJ1-2; TRBD1 matches at 7 bases. The CDR3 sequence is 14 residues long. Unmatched junction bases numbered 7, after V lost 2 bases and J lost 7 bases. Germline loops: CDR1 SEHNR, CDR2 FQNEAQ (reference sequence). The CDR3 nucleotides are TGTGCCAGCAGCTTATCAACCGGGACAGTTGGCTACACCTTC. Amino acid sequence: CASSLSTGTVGYTF.

This clone was seen a handful of times. V and J are TRBV2 and TRBJ1-2, with D perhaps matching TRBD1 (6 bases). This CDR3 is 12 amino acids long. V lost 7 bases, J lost 4 bases, and 10 bases lay in between. Per the germline V gene, CDR1 is SNHLY and CDR2 is FYNNEI. The CDR3 sequence is CASNREGYGYTF. CDR3 sequence (DNA): TGTGCCAGCAACAGGGAGGGCTATGGCTACACCTTC.

The rearrangement uses TRBV13 and TRBJ2-5; D perhaps matches TRBD1 (5 bases). This CDR3 region has 14 residues. Germline V lookup: CDR1 PRHDT, CDR2 FYEKMQ (reference sequence). The V and J ends lost 5 bases and 2 bases respectively, with 12 bases between them. CDR3 nucleotide sequence: TGTGCCAGCAGCCCCATGGGGCATCAAGAGACCCAGTACTTC. Its protein product is CASSPMGHQETQYF. Full variable domain (rest looked up from reference TRBV13 and TRBJ2-5): AAGVIQSPRHLIKEKRETATLKCYPIPRHDTVYWYQQGPGQDPQFLISFYEKMQSDKGSIPDRFSAQQFSDYHSELNMSSLELGDSALYFCASSPMGHQETQYFGPGTRLLVL.

V is TRBV25-1 and J is TRBJ2-7; TRBD1 aligns across 7 bases. Germline trimming cut 3 bases from V and 3 bases from J; bases unmatched to any gene: 8. CDR3 length equals 15 residues. Looked up from germline, CDR1 is MGHDK and CDR2 is SYGVNS. The CDR3 sequence: CASSETGWLNYEQYF. The CDR3 nucleotides read TGTGCCAGCAGTGAGACAGGGTGGCTTAACTACGAGCAGTACTTC.

V is TRBV19 and J is TRBJ2-7, with 7 bases identical to TRBD1. The ends lost 5 bases at V and 0 bases at J; junction bases unmatched: 7. The CDR3 extends over 15 amino acids. Germline loops: CDR1 LNHDA, CDR2 SQIVND (reference sequence). Here the CDR3 reads CASSPQGVLSYEQYF. In DNA, the CDR3 is TGTGCCAGTAGTCCGCAGGGGGTGCTCTCCTACGAGCAGTACTTC.

Here the CDR3 reads CASRPGHSFYGYTF. DNA for the CDR3: TGCGCCAGCAGGCCGGGACACAGTTTCTATGGCTACACCTTC. The chain uses TRBV5-1 and TRBJ1-2; TRBD1 might be the D (6 bases). CDR1 SGHRS and CDR2 YFSETQ come from the germline V gene. With 5 bases removed from V and 4 bases from J, the gap between germline ends came to 15 bases. The CDR3 covers 14 residues.

The chain employs TRBV27 and TRBJ1-5; 8 bases fit TRBD1. The germline V gene has CDR1 MNHEY and CDR2 SMNVEV (reference sequence). The ends lost 6 bases at V and 0 bases at J; junction bases unmatched: 1. The CDR3 runs to 14 residues. The CDR3 protein is CASRQGDSNQPQHF. For the CDR3, the DNA is TGTGCCAGCAGACAGGGGGATAGCAATCAGCCCCAGCATTTT.

The chain employs TRBV27 and TRBJ2-7; 11 bases are a match to TRBD1. This CDR3 comprises 16 residues. J was trimmed by 4 bases and V by 4 bases; bases with no gene match: 9. Germline loops: CDR1 MNHEY, CDR2 SMNVEV (reference sequence). DNA of the CDR3: TGTGCCAGCAGTTCCCGTTTGGACAGGGGGCTTTACGAGCAGTACTTC. The encoded protein is CASSSRLDRGLYEQYF.

The chain recombines TRBV2 with TRBJ2-3; 11 bases match TRBD2. This CDR3 spans 17 amino acids. Germline values: CDR1 SNHLY, CDR2 FYNNEI. Trimming at V came to 5 bases and at J to 6 bases, leaving 13 bases not matched to a gene. The CDR3 nucleotides read TGTGCCAGCAGTTCTGAGACTAGCGGGACTACGGGGGATACGCAGTATTTT. Its translation: CASSSETSGTTGDTQYF.

V usage is TRBV10-3 and J usage is TRBJ1-1; 7 bases are shared with TRBD1. V trimming: 3 bases; J trimming: 3 bases; junction bases outside the gene matches: 10. This CDR3 has 16 residues. Per the germline V gene, CDR1 is ENHRY and CDR2 is SYGVKD. The CDR3 region has the DNA TGTGCCATCAGTGAAACTCGACAGGGTTATGACACTGAAGCTTTCTTT. As protein: CAISETRQGYDTEAFF.